This record concerns one TCR beta chain sequence. This specimen belongs to a study of CD8+CD57+ T cells in acquired aplastic anemia. Study details: Sorted cells (CD4+ and CD8+) yielded DNA amounts that averaged roughly 3.2 ug.

Template material for TCR beta VDJ and CDR3 profiling consisted of genomic DNA. A single record per CDR3 protein comes from TCRdb applying MiXCR to the reads. Counted here are approximately 200,000 distinct CDR3 sequences, about half occurring once; the ten biggest clones make up just under 20%. Sequencing was done on patients that had shown CD8+CD57+ cell expansion by flow cytometry. Germline V gene sequence: CDR1 ENHRY, CDR2 SYGVKD. This CDR3 has 13 amino acids. Trimming took off 3 bases at V and 0 bases at J, with 5 bases between the two ends. The sample taken for sequencing was sorted CD4+, CD8+, or CD8+CD57+ T cells (not recorded which) from PBMCs. This sequence joins TRBV10-3 and TRBJ1-1; the D is unclear. This receptor was obtained from a human donor with aplastic anemia. CDR3 sequence: CAISDEMNTEAFF. Here the CDR3 DNA reads TGTGCCATCAGTGACGAGATGAACACTGAAGCTTTCTTT.